A selection of T cell receptor beta chains follows, all from one sample in a study of vaccination and CD4 T cells after COVID-19. TCRdb processed the PCR reads anew with MiXCR; each CDR3 protein has one entry. The table records around 20,000 distinct CDR3 sequences, roughly 41% of them present only once. These receptors have no identified antigens. The sample was CD4+ T cells from blood, cultured in vitro, taken after SARS-CoV-2 vaccination. The receptors come from a human donor who had recovered from COVID-19. CDR3s include the opening cysteine and the closing phenylalanine or tryptophan. Each record gives: V gene, J gene, D gene, clone size, CDR3 protein, CDR3 DNA. The D gene is left open where the match is weak. Rows may omit the clone size; those that give it use once, few, many or a size class.

V: TRBV7-6
J: TRBJ2-4
D: TRBD1
size: .
CDR3: CASSSGQGRAKNIQYF
DNA: TGTGCCAGCAGCTCGGGACAGGGTAGGGCCAAAAACATTCAGTACTTC

V: TRBV27
J: TRBJ2-3
D: .
size: .
CDR3: CASSFNPRVADTQYF
DNA: TGTGCCAGCAGTTTTAATCCGAGGGTCGCAGATACGCAGTATTTT

V: TRBV30
J: TRBJ1-2
D: TRBD1
size: .
CDR3: CAWTGTGLHGYTF
DNA: TGTGCCTGGACGGGGACAGGGCTACATGGCTACACCTTC

V: TRBV7-2
J: TRBJ2-2
D: .
size: few
CDR3: CASHHSFGGGTGELFF
DNA: TGTGCCAGCCACCACTCATTCGGAGGGGGCACCGGGGAGCTGTTTTTT

V: TRBV7-2
J: TRBJ1-1
D: TRBD1
size: few
CDR3: CASSNRGHTEAFF
DNA: TGTGCCAGCAGCAACAGGGGGCACACTGAAGCTTTCTTT

V: TRBV7-9
J: TRBJ1-4
D: TRBD1
size: .
CDR3: CASSFDRGEKLFF
DNA: TGTGCCAGCAGCTTTGACAGGGGCGAAAAACTGTTTTTT

V: TRBV28
J: TRBJ2-7
D: .
size: .
CDR3: CATLLGEEYEQYF
DNA: TGTGCCACCCTATTAGGAGAAGAATACGAGCAGTACTTC

V: TRBV29-1
J: TRBJ2-3
D: .
size: .
CDR3: CSVEVGGLADTQYF
DNA: TGCAGCGTGGAGGTGGGGGGTCTGGCAGATACGCAGTATTTT

V: TRBV20-1
J: TRBJ2-7
D: .
size: few
CDR3: CSAGGFGTAYEQYF
DNA: TGCAGTGCGGGAGGGTTCGGGACAGCCTACGAGCAGTACTTC

V: TRBV6-1
J: TRBJ2-1
D: .
size: .
CDR3: CASSEAKTRFSEFF
DNA: TGTGCCAGCAGTGAAGCGAAGACCCGATTTTCGGAGTTCTTC

V: TRBV19
J: TRBJ1-5
D: .
size: .
CDR3: CASSRAGGSNQPQHF
DNA: TGTGCCAGTAGTAGGGCAGGTGGGTCCAATCAGCCCCAGCATTTT

V: TRBV5-4
J: TRBJ2-7
D: TRBD1
size: few
CDR3: CASSQQGAREQYF
DNA: TGTGCCAGCAGCCAACAGGGGGCTCGGGAGCAGTACTTC

V: TRBV4-3
J: TRBJ2-7
D: .
size: .
CDR3: CASSLGVGYEQYF
DNA: TGCGCCAGCAGCCTTGGAGTGGGCTACGAGCAGTACTTC

V: TRBV5-6
J: TRBJ1-5
D: TRBD1
size: .
CDR3: CASSYRDSSDSNQPQHF
DNA: TGTGCCAGCAGCTACAGGGACAGCTCGGATAGCAATCAGCCCCAGCATTTT

V: TRBV7-9
J: TRBJ1-2
D: .
size: few
CDR3: CASSPLTYSYGYTF
DNA: TGTGCCAGCAGCCCCCTCACTTATAGCTATGGCTACACCTTC

V: TRBV15
J: TRBJ1-2
D: TRBD1
size: .
CDR3: CATSRDLDRASGYTF
DNA: TGTGCCACCAGCAGAGATTTGGACAGGGCATCCGGCTACACCTTC

V: TRBV7-2
J: TRBJ2-7
D: .
size: .
CDR3: CASSLRGYEQYF
DNA: TGTGCCAGCAGCTTACGGGGCTACGAGCAGTACTTC

V: TRBV20-1
J: TRBJ1-5
D: .
size: few
CDR3: CSARDQASGGPQHF
DNA: TGCAGTGCTAGAGACCAGGCCTCCGGGGGACCCCAGCATTTT

V: TRBV19
J: TRBJ1-1
D: .
size: few
CDR3: CASSIDRVVSQAFF
DNA: TGTGCCAGTAGTATAGATCGTGTAGTTTCTCAAGCTTTCTTT

V: TRBV7-8
J: TRBJ1-1
D: .
size: .
CDR3: CASSLGSGAEAFF
DNA: TGTGCCAGCAGCTTAGGATCAGGGGCTGAAGCTTTCTTT

V: TRBV11-3
J: TRBJ2-5
D: .
size: .
CDR3: CASSLSTPFAELETQYF
DNA: TGTGCCAGCAGCTTAAGTACCCCCTTCGCAGAACTAGAGACCCAGTACTTC

V: TRBV25-1
J: TRBJ2-3
D: TRBD2
size: .
CDR3: CASSEIRLAGPDTQYF
DNA: TGTGCCAGCAGTGAAATTAGGCTAGCGGGCCCGGATACGCAGTATTTT

V: TRBV7-9
J: TRBJ1-1
D: .
size: few
CDR3: CASSRHVGGGTEAFF
DNA: TGTGCCAGCAGCCGTCATGTGGGAGGGGGCACTGAAGCTTTCTTT

V: TRBV20-1
J: TRBJ1-2
D: .
size: .
CDR3: CSSPQMGAEGYTF
DNA: TGCAGTTCCCCTCAAATGGGGGCTGAAGGCTACACCTTC

V: TRBV7-9
J: TRBJ2-2
D: .
size: .
CDR3: CASSHRAGVTGELFF
DNA: TGTGCCAGCAGCCATCGGGCAGGGGTCACCGGGGAGCTGTTTTTT

V: TRBV21-1
J: TRBJ2-1
D: .
size: .
CDR3: CASSKGVMTTQFF
DNA: TGTGCCAGCAGCAAAGGGGTGATGACCACGCAGTTCTTC

V: TRBV20-1
J: TRBJ1-1
D: TRBD1
size: .
CDR3: CSANRGQNTEAFF
DNA: TGCAGTGCGAACAGGGGGCAGAACACTGAAGCTTTCTTT

V: TRBV6-5
J: TRBJ2-4
D: .
size: .
CDR3: CASSFPRDKHIQYF
DNA: TGTGCCAGCAGTTTCCCTCGGGACAAGCACATTCAGTACTTC

V: TRBV6-2/TRBV6-3
J: TRBJ2-7
D: .
size: few
CDR3: CASSYFRAGGIYEQYF
DNA: TGTGCCAGCAGTTACTTTCGAGCGGGTGGAATCTACGAGCAGTACTTC

V: TRBV11-2
J: TRBJ1-3
D: .
size: .
CDR3: CASSLGLGWSGNTIYF
DNA: TGTGCCAGCAGCTTAGGTTTGGGCTGGAGTGGAAACACCATATATTTT

V: TRBV7-2
J: TRBJ1-3
D: .
size: few
CDR3: CASSLPPSGNTIYF
DNA: TGTGCCAGCAGCTTACCCCCATCGGGAAACACCATATATTTT

V: TRBV7-2
J: TRBJ1-4
D: TRBD1
size: few
CDR3: CASSITGQELFF
DNA: TGTGCCAGCAGCATAACGGGACAGGAACTGTTTTTT

V: TRBV2
J: TRBJ1-1
D: .
size: .
CDR3: CASSKDRNTEAFF
DNA: TGTGCCAGCAGTAAGGACAGGAACACTGAAGCTTTCTTT

V: TRBV10-2
J: TRBJ1-2
D: .
size: .
CDR3: CASSRAPENYGYTF
DNA: TGCGCCAGCAGCCGAGCCCCAGAAAACTATGGCTACACCTTC

V: TRBV6-2/TRBV6-3
J: TRBJ2-7
D: .
size: .
CDR3: CASSFTDYEQYF
DNA: TGTGCCAGCAGCTTCACAGACTACGAGCAGTACTTC

V: TRBV24-1
J: TRBJ2-2
D: TRBD1
size: .
CDR3: CATSDLQGTGETGELFF
DNA: TGTGCCACCAGTGATCTTCAGGGGACAGGGGAAACCGGGGAGCTGTTTTTT

V: TRBV20-1
J: TRBJ1-6
D: TRBD1
size: .
CDR3: CSAREGTGNSPLHF
DNA: TGCAGTGCTAGAGAGGGGACAGGGAATTCACCCCTCCACTTT

V: TRBV6-1
J: TRBJ1-2
D: TRBD1
size: few
CDR3: CASSTGVVGYGYTF
DNA: TGTGCCAGCAGTACAGGGGTAGTGGGTTATGGCTACACCTTC

V: TRBV19
J: TRBJ2-3
D: .
size: few
CDR3: CATSLENRPLTDTQYF
DNA: TGTGCCACCTCCCTTGAGAACAGACCCCTCACAGATACGCAGTATTTT

V: TRBV5-4
J: TRBJ1-6
D: .
size: few
CDR3: CASSLARGGSNSPLHF
DNA: TGTGCCAGCAGCTTGGCCAGGGGAGGCAGTAATTCACCCCTCCACTTT

V: TRBV5-6
J: TRBJ2-2
D: .
size: medium-sized
CDR3: CASSLGSAGELFF
DNA: TGTGCCAGCAGCCTGGGGAGCGCCGGGGAGCTGTTTTTT

V: TRBV5-1
J: TRBJ2-7
D: TRBD1
size: few
CDR3: CASSYTGTGPQEQYF
DNA: TGCGCCAGCAGCTACACCGGGACAGGGCCCCAAGAGCAGTACTTC

V: TRBV7-3
J: TRBJ1-1
D: .
size: few
CDR3: CASSLTGKTEAFF
DNA: TGTGCCAGCAGCTTAACAGGGAAGACTGAAGCTTTCTTT

V: TRBV6-2/TRBV6-3
J: TRBJ2-7
D: .
size: .
CDR3: CASSPGKSYEQYF
DNA: TGTGCCAGCAGTCCGGGAAAGAGCTACGAGCAGTACTTC

V: TRBV6-1
J: TRBJ1-3
D: TRBD1
size: few
CDR3: CASRFLSGGPGNTIYF
DNA: TGTGCCAGCAGATTCCTATCAGGGGGACCTGGAAACACCATATATTTT

V: TRBV6-1
J: TRBJ2-1
D: .
size: .
CDR3: CASSAGSYNEQFF
DNA: TGTGCCAGCAGCGCGGGCTCCTACAATGAGCAGTTCTTC

V: TRBV2
J: TRBJ2-4
D: TRBD1
size: .
CDR3: CASSDDRAIAKNIQYF
DNA: TGTGCCAGCAGTGACGACAGGGCCATAGCCAAAAACATTCAGTACTTC

V: TRBV10-3
J: TRBJ1-5
D: TRBD1
size: .
CDR3: CAISEGDSWYQPQHF
DNA: TGTGCCATCAGTGAAGGGGACAGCTGGTATCAGCCCCAGCATTTT

V: TRBV20-1
J: TRBJ2-1
D: TRBD2
size: once
CDR3: CSANAGGHVEQFF
DNA: TGCAGTGCTAACGCGGGGGGGCACGTCGAGCAGTTCTTC

V: TRBV6-1
J: TRBJ1-1
D: .
size: medium-sized
CDR3: CASRSGPEAFF
DNA: TGTGCCAGCCGATCAGGGCCGGAGGCTTTCTTT

V: TRBV15
J: TRBJ1-3
D: .
size: few
CDR3: CATSSPPLGNTIYF
DNA: TGTGCCACCAGCAGCCCCCCTTTGGGAAACACCATATATTTT

V: TRBV7-2
J: TRBJ1-2
D: .
size: few
CDR3: CASSTRGGSNYGYTF
DNA: TGTGCCAGCAGCACGAGAGGTGGGAGTAACTATGGCTACACCTTC

V: TRBV20-1
J: TRBJ2-4
D: .
size: .
CDR3: CSASDPLRGAKNIQYF
DNA: TGCAGTGCTAGTGACCCCCTACGGGGGGCCAAAAACATTCAGTACTTC

V: TRBV6-5
J: TRBJ2-1
D: .
size: .
CDR3: CASSYSDKSGNEQFF
DNA: TGTGCCAGCAGTTACAGCGACAAAAGTGGGAATGAGCAGTTCTTC

V: TRBV29-1
J: TRBJ2-5
D: TRBD1
size: .
CDR3: CSVDETGGWGETQYF
DNA: TGCAGCGTTGACGAAACAGGGGGCTGGGGGGAGACCCAGTACTTC